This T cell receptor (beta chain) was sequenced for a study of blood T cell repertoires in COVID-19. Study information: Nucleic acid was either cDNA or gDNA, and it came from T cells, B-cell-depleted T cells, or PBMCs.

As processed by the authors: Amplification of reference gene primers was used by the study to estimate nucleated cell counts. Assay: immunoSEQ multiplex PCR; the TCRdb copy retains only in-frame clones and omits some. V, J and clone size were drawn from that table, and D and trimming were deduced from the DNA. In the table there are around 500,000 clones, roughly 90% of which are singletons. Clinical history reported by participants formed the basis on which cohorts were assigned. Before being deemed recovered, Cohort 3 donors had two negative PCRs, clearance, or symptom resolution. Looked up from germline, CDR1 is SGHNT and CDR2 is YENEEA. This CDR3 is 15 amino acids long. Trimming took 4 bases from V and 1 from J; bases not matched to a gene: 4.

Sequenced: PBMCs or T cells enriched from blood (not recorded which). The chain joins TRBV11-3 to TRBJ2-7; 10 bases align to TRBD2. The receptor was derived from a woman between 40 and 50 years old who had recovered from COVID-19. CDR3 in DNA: TGTGCCAGCAGCTCACGTAGCGGGAGGTCCTACGAGCAGTACTTC. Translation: CASSSRSGRSYEQYF.